These 7 T cell receptor beta chains came from one sample sequenced in a study of CD8 T cells in Susac syndrome (dated 2019 in TCRdb). The method was the immunoSEQ multiplex PCR assay. RNA was extracted with the RNeasy kit and roughly 0.45 to 1 ug was reverse transcribed using random hexamers. TCRdb applied fastp at Q25 and MiXCR to the public reads, then kept only in-frame beta chains. A single entry per CDR3 protein holds the most common genes and DNA from its merged rows. The sample table contains about 300,000 distinct CDR3 sequences; only one count was recorded for over 75% of them. The ten largest account for around 0.18% of the sample. The source material was CD8+ T cells from PBMCs. The receptors stem from a human donor with multiple sclerosis.

V is TRBV4-1 and J is TRBJ2-3; the match to TRBD1 covers 12 bases. The CDR3 totals 19 residues. The germline gives CDR1 MGHRA, CDR2 YSYEKL. V shed 1 base and J 0 bases; nucleotides not matched to a gene: 8. Here the CDR3 DNA reads TGCGCCAGCAGCCAAGGCTCGGGACAGGGGGCCTATAGCACAGATACGCAGTATTTT. Its translation is CASSQGSGQGAYSTDTQYF.

V gene TRBV10-3 combines with J gene TRBJ1-5; D is uncertain. Germline V gene lookup returns CDR1 ENHRY and CDR2 SYGVKD. The V gene lost 1 base and the J gene lost 0 bases, with 10 bases spanning the gap. This CDR3 contains 16 residues. In nucleotides, the CDR3 is TGTGCCATCAGTGAGTTGTGGGCGGGTAGCAATCAGCCCCAGCATTTT. It translates to CAISELWAGSNQPQHF.

The chain is built from TRBV20-1 and TRBJ1-6; D is undetermined. With 3 bases removed from V and 4 bases from J, the gap between germline ends came to 19 bases. The germline V gene encodes CDR1 DFQATT and CDR2 SNEGSKA (reference sequence). CDR3 length: 17 amino acids. CDR3 bases: TGCAGTGCTAGTGCCCTCGTTGACCGTCCTTATAATTCACCCCTCCACTTT. This encodes CSASALVDRPYNSPLHF.

The rearrangement links TRBV20-1 to TRBJ2-7; perhaps TRBD2 as D (5 bases). Germline loops: CDR1 DFQATT, CDR2 SNEGSKA (reference sequence). The CDR3 spans 13 residues. The CDR3 DNA reads TGCAGCCCCACTGGTGTGAGGGCCTACGAGCAGTACTTC. Translated, it gives CSPTGVRAYEQYF.

This clonotype has just one count. The chain employs TRBV28 and TRBJ1-5, with D maybe TRBD1 (5 bases). CDR1 and CDR2 (germline): MDHEN, SYDVKM. The CDR3 runs to 14 residues. Trimming left V 3 bases short and J 6 bases short, with 12 bases between. The CDR3 loop reads CASSLHQGAQPQHF. DNA for the CDR3: TGTGCCAGCAGTTTGCACCAGGGAGCTCAGCCCCAGCATTTT.

The V and J genes are TRBV28 and TRBJ1-5; the D gene is possibly TRBD1 (6 bases). CDR1 MDHEN and CDR2 SYDVKM come from the germline V gene. The CDR3 extends over 16 amino acids. The V gene lost 8 bases and the J gene lost 1 base, with 18 bases spanning the gap. In nucleotides, the CDR3 is TGTGCCAGCCATTGGGGGGGGCTGAGGAGCAATCAGCCCCAGCATTTT. This encodes CASHWGGLRSNQPQHF.

Notes on this clonotype: A read error may account for a junction end that differs from germline. The CDR3 loop reads CASSLWGGTGPYNEQFF. The CDR3 nucleotides read TGTGCCAGCAGCTTATGGGGGGGGACAGGTCCCTACAATGAGCAGTTCTTC. The rearrangement uses TRBV28 and TRBJ2-1, with D tentatively TRBD1 (8 bases). The germline gives CDR1 MDHEN, CDR2 SYDVKM. The length of the CDR3 is 17 residues.